A single sample gave rise to the 29 T cell receptor beta chains below, sequenced in a study of CD8 T cells in Susac syndrome. The authors reverse transcribed roughly 0.5 to 1 ug RNA with random hexamers. TCRdb called the immunoSEQ multiplex PCR reads again in MiXCR, with one record for every CDR3 protein. This sample has under 350,000 distinct CDR3 sequences, with around 92% found just once. Sequenced material: CD4+ T cells from PBMCs. The receptors originated from a human donor with multiple sclerosis.

The rearrangement links TRBV20-1 to TRBJ2-1; 10 nucleotides align to TRBD2. The V gene's germline CDR1 is DFQATT and CDR2 SNEGSKA (reference sequence). Trimming removed 1 base from V and 6 bases from J; junction bases left unmatched: 0. The CDR3 is made up of 13 amino acids. The CDR3 DNA is TGCAGTGCTAGAGGACTAGCGGGCAATGAGCAGTTCTTC. Amino acids: CSARGLAGNEQFF.

V and J are TRBV6-5 and TRBJ2-3; 9 bases agree with TRBD2. The V segment lost 4 bases and the J segment 1 base; nucleotides outside the gene matches: 6. This CDR3 spans 16 amino acids. Looked up from germline, CDR1 is MNHEY and CDR2 is SVGAGI. CDR3: CASSSPSGIRTDTQYF. CDR3 DNA: TGTGCCAGCAGTTCCCCTAGCGGGATCCGCACAGATACGCAGTATTTT.

This chain connects TRBV7-2 to TRBJ2-7, with D possibly matching TRBD2 (6 bases). The CDR3 length is 15 residues. V shed 5 bases and J shed 3 bases, with 17 bases lying between them. CDR1 is SGHTA, CDR2 FQGNSA, per germline. The chain's CDR3 is CASSQSGRINYEQYF. The DNA of the CDR3 is TGTGCCAGCAGCCAAAGCGGGCGGATAAACTACGAGCAGTACTTC.

Concerning this clonotype itself: An end of the junction does not agree with germline; a read error may underlie this. The J gene is TRBJ1-2, the V gene TRBV6-1, with TRBD1 matching 8 bases. CDR3 length: 14 residues. Per the germline V gene, CDR1 is MNHNS and CDR2 is SASEGT. For the CDR3, the DNA is TGTGCCAACAGTCCCGGGACAGGTTCCTATGGCTACACCTTC. Translating it yields CANSPGTGSYGYTF.

The V and J genes are TRBV30 and TRBJ2-5; 11 bases line up with TRBD2. With V trimmed by 1 base and J by 1 base, 8 bases remained unmatched. The germline CDR1 and CDR2 sequences are GTSNPN and SVGIG (reference sequence). CDR3 length: 17 residues. The CDR3 nucleotides read TGTGCCTGGAGTGAGGAGGGGGGACTAGCGGCCCAAGAGACCCAGTACTTC. Its protein product is CAWSEEGGLAAQETQYF.

The rearrangement uses TRBV7-6 and TRBJ2-7; a possible D gene is TRBD2 (5 bases). V was clipped by 0 bases and J by 4 bases, with 13 bases between them. The CDR3 sequence is 15 residues long. The germline V gene has CDR1 SGHVS and CDR2 FNYEAQ. The CDR3 DNA follows: TGTGCCAGCAGCTTAGCCCCCCTAGCCGTTTACGAGCAGTACTTC. As protein: CASSLAPLAVYEQYF.

The chain employs TRBV5-1 and TRBJ2-6, with a weak D call TRBD2 (6 bases). The germline V gene encodes CDR1 SGHRS and CDR2 YFSETQ. The CDR3 consists of 15 residues. V lost 6 bases, J lost 1 base, and 11 bases lay in between. For the CDR3, the DNA is TGCGCCAGCACCCTCGGGGGTTCTGGGGCCAACGTCCTGACTTTC. This encodes CASTLGGSGANVLTF.

The V gene is TRBV11-2, the J gene TRBJ2-3; D might be TRBD1 or TRBD2, each matching 7 bases. The CDR3 is 16 residues long. Per the germline V gene, CDR1 is SGHAT and CDR2 is FQNNGV. Trimming took off 5 bases at V and 2 bases at J, with 17 bases between the two ends. The CDR3 loop is CASSPGQGGLTDTQYF. DNA of the CDR3: TGTGCCAGCAGCCCCGGTCAGGGGGGGCTCACAGATACGCAGTATTTT.

The V and J genes are TRBV19 and TRBJ2-7; 10 nucleotides match TRBD1. CDR3 length: 14 amino acids. Trimming took 5 bases from V and 6 from J; bases not matched to a gene: 7. CDR1 LNHDA and CDR2 SQIVND come from the germline V gene (reference sequence). The chain's CDR3 is CASSPGQGEAEQYF. CDR3 DNA: TGTGCCAGTAGTCCAGGACAGGGGGAGGCCGAGCAGTACTTC.

The V call is TRBV5-1, the J call TRBJ2-7, with D possibly being TRBD2 (5 bases). The V end lost 4 bases, the J end lost 0 bases, and 17 bases lay between the germline ends. This CDR3 has 16 amino acids. The germline CDR1 and CDR2 sequences are SGHRS and YFSETQ. CDR3 protein: CASSPAWERASYEQYF. In nucleotides, the CDR3 is TGCGCCAGCAGCCCAGCTTGGGAGAGGGCCTCCTACGAGCAGTACTTC.

V is TRBV18 and J is TRBJ2-1, with 9 bases lining up with TRBD2. This CDR3 region has 15 residues. J gave up 6 bases and V 0 bases, and 3 bases lay outside the gene matches. Germline values: CDR1 KGHSH, CDR2 LQKENI. CDR3 nucleotides: TGTGCCAGCTCACCACCGGCGGGGGGGCCCAATGAGCAGTTCTTC. It specifies CASSPPAGGPNEQFF.

The chain recombines TRBV18 with TRBJ2-2; D remains unclear. The CDR3 spans 15 residues. Germline-derived CDR1 and CDR2 are KGHSH and LQKENI. V was cut by 4 bases and J by 3 bases, with 12 bases left in between. The CDR3 here is CASSRKVTDTGELFF. In DNA, the CDR3 is TGTGCCAGCTCACGTAAGGTCACGGACACCGGGGAGCTGTTTTTT.

The chain couples TRBV5-1 to TRBJ2-7, with D tentatively TRBD1 or TRBD2 (5 bases each). This CDR3 region has 15 residues. Trimming took off 4 bases at V and 3 bases at J, with 17 bases between the two ends. Per the germline V gene, CDR1 is SGHRS and CDR2 is YFSETQ. CDR3 sequence reads: CASSDGTASIYEQYF. Written as DNA, the CDR3 is TGCGCCAGCAGCGACGGGACGGCGAGCATCTACGAGCAGTACTTC.

This sequence joins TRBV2 and TRBJ1-1; D is possibly TRBD1 (5 bases). With 7 bases removed from V and 4 bases from J, the gap between germline ends came to 13 bases. Germline V CDR1 and CDR2: SNHLY, FYNNEI. This CDR3 has 13 amino acids. CDR3 sequence (DNA): TGTGCCAGCATAGCCGACAGCCTCACTGAAGCTTTCTTT. Its protein product is CASIADSLTEAFF.

The chain joins TRBV11-1 to TRBJ2-3, with 8 bases fitting TRBD2. CDR1 is SGHAT, CDR2 FQDESV, per germline (reference sequence). This CDR3 spans 16 amino acids. The trim removed 3 bases at V and 3 bases at J, leaving 8 bases unmatched. The CDR3 nucleotides are TGTGCCAGCAGCTTCGGGGGGGGCCGAAAAACAGATACGCAGTATTTT. Translated, it gives CASSFGGGRKTDTQYF.

The V call is TRBV6-5, the J call TRBJ1-1; 8 bases agree with TRBD1. J gave up 1 base and V 5 bases, and 6 bases lay outside the gene matches. Germline loops: CDR1 MNHEY, CDR2 SVGAGI. The CDR3 spans 15 residues. DNA for the CDR3: TGTGCCAGCAGTGGCAGGACAGGGAAGAACACTGAAGCTTTCTTT. It codes for CASSGRTGKNTEAFF.

The chain has TRBV7-2 and TRBJ2-3; 7 bases line up with TRBD2. Germline V gene data show CDR1 as SGHTA and CDR2 as FQGNSA. This CDR3 has 15 residues. V gave up 5 bases and J gave up 1 base; unmatched junction bases: 6. CDR3 residues: CASSPHLAGTDTQYF. In nucleotides, the CDR3 is TGTGCCAGCAGCCCCCATCTAGCGGGCACAGATACGCAGTATTTT.

This chain joins TRBV6-5 and TRBJ2-2; D tentatively reads TRBD1 or TRBD2 (7 bases each). The CDR3 length is 15 residues. V lost 6 bases, J lost 6 bases, and 17 bases lay in between. Germline V gene sequence: CDR1 MNHEY, CDR2 SVGAGI. In DNA form, the CDR3 reads TGTGCCAGCAGGCCGACAGGGACTAATCCCGGGGAGCTGTTTTTT. This gives the protein CASRPTGTNPGELFF.

The genes are TRBV10-2 and TRBJ2-6, with D perhaps being TRBD1 or TRBD2 (5 bases each). The germline gives CDR1 WSHSY, CDR2 SAAADI. The CDR3 has 20 residues. The V end lost 0 bases, the J end lost 1 base, and 19 bases lay between the germline ends. This CDR3 reads CASSESDSWRTFSGANVLTF. Here the CDR3 DNA reads TGCGCCAGCAGTGAGTCTGACAGTTGGCGGACTTTTTCTGGGGCCAACGTCCTGACTTTC.

Turning to this clonotype: One end of the junction does not line up with germline, which may come from a read error. J is TRBJ1-3 and V is TRBV29-1; D remains ambiguous. In germline, CDR1 is SQVTM, CDR2 ANQGSEA. CDR3 length: 16 amino acids. The CDR3: CSVEEGAASSRNTIYF. DNA for the CDR3: TGCAGCGTTGAAGAGGGAGCGGCTAGCTCTAGAAACACCATATATTTT. The entire variable domain, with the rest obtained from reference TRBV29-1 and TRBJ1-3, is as follows: SAVISQKPSRDICQRGTSLTIQCQVDSQVTMMFWYRQQPGQSLTLIATANQGSEATYESGFVIDKFPISRPNLTFSTLTVSNMSPEDSSIYLCSVEEGAASSRNTIYFGEGSWLTVV.

The J gene is TRBJ1-1, the V gene TRBV18, with D perhaps TRBD1 (5 bases). Trimming removed 3 bases from V and 5 bases from J, with 10 bases in between. The germline V gene encodes CDR1 KGHSH and CDR2 LQKENI. This CDR3 has 13 amino acids. The CDR3 DNA follows: TGTGCCAGCTCACCGTTTCGGGGGACTGAAGCTTTCTTT. Residues: CASSPFRGTEAFF. The entire variable domain, with the rest obtained from reference TRBV18 and TRBJ1-1, is as follows: NAGVMQNPRHLVRRRGQEARLRCSPMKGHSHVYWYRQLPEEGLKFMVYLQKENIIDESGMPKERFSAEFPKEGPSILRIQQVVRGDSAAYFCASSPFRGTEAFFGQGTRLTVV.

The gene calls are TRBV11-1 and TRBJ2-4; D remains ambiguous. V was shortened by 3 bases and J by 2 bases, with 8 bases between the two germline ends. The germline gives CDR1 SGHAT, CDR2 FQDESV (reference sequence). The CDR3 has 14 residues. CDR3 loop: CASSLTGSKNIQYF. CDR3 in DNA: TGTGCCAGCAGCTTGACCGGGTCCAAAAACATTCAGTACTTC. The full variable domain, rest sourced from reference TRBV11-1 and TRBJ2-4, is EAEVAQSPRYKITEKSQAVAFWCDPISGHATLYWYRQILGQGPELLVQFQDESVVDDSQLPKDRFSAERLKGVDSTLKIQPAELGDSAMYLCASSLTGSKNIQYFGAGTRLSVL.

This chain connects TRBV18 to TRBJ1-6; unclear D gene. The ends were cut back, 4 bases at V and 1 base at J, with 2 bases in the middle. The CDR3 is 13 residues long. The germline V gene encodes CDR1 KGHSH and CDR2 LQKENI. CDR3 in amino acids: CASSQSYNSPLHF. Written as DNA, the CDR3 is TGTGCCAGCTCACAATCCTATAATTCACCCCTCCACTTT.

The V gene is TRBV5-4, the J gene TRBJ2-7; tentatively, D is TRBD1 (6 bases). Germline V gene sequence: CDR1 SGHNT, CDR2 YYREEE (reference sequence). CDR3 length: 15 residues. Trimming shortened V by 0 bases and J by 3 bases, and 13 bases separated the two germline ends. The CDR3 region is CASSLVRGLGYEQYF. In nucleotides, the CDR3 is TGTGCCAGCAGCTTGGTCAGGGGATTAGGCTACGAGCAGTACTTC. Variable domain in full (rest from reference TRBV5-4 and TRBJ2-7): ETGVTQSPTHLIKTRGQQVTLRCSSQSGHNTVSWYQQALGQGPQFIFQYYREEENGRGNFPPRFSGLQFPNYSSELNVNALELDDSALYLCASSLVRGLGYEQYFGPGTRLTVT.

The genes are TRBV19 and TRBJ1-1; 8 bases are shared with TRBD1. V was clipped by 6 bases and J by 0 bases; unmatched bases: 6. CDR1 LNHDA and CDR2 SQIVND come from the germline V gene (reference sequence). The CDR3 covers 15 residues. CDR3 amino acids: CASRDTGGMNTEAFF. The CDR3 region has the DNA TGTGCCAGTAGAGATACAGGGGGAATGAACACTGAAGCTTTCTTT.

This rearrangement joins TRBV5-4 to TRBJ2-1, with 15 bases fitting TRBD2. CDR1 SGHNT and CDR2 YYREEE come from the germline V gene (reference sequence). V lost 2 bases to trimming and J lost 5 bases; unmatched junction nucleotides: 8. The CDR3 consists of 18 residues. As DNA, the CDR3 is TGTGCCAGCAGCTTAGGACTAGCGGGAGGGGGCCTAAACAATGAGCAGTTCTTC. Amino acid sequence: CASSLGLAGGGLNNEQFF.

This clonotype showed up just once. The chain is built from TRBV5-5 and TRBJ1-5; D unclear. This CDR3 is 13 amino acids long. Trimming took off 0 bases at V and 6 bases at J, with 7 bases between the two ends. Germline assignment: CDR1 SGHKS and CDR2 YYEKEE (reference sequence). CDR3 residues: CASSLVVAQPQHF. CDR3 DNA: TGTGCCAGCAGCTTGGTAGTCGCTCAGCCCCAGCATTTT.

The chain employs TRBV24-1 and TRBJ2-2; D may match TRBD1 or TRBD2 (5 bases each). Trimming took off 4 bases at V and 4 bases at J, with 15 bases between the two ends. Germline CDR1 KGHDR, CDR2 SFDVKD. The CDR3 contains 16 residues. Here the CDR3 reads CATSESGAPGTGELFF. CDR3 nucleotides: TGTGCCACCAGTGAGTCCGGGGCCCCAGGCACCGGGGAGCTGTTTTTT.

The V gene is TRBV6-6, the J gene TRBJ1-5, with D unresolved. CDR1 is MNHNY and CDR2 is SVGAGI in the germline V gene (reference sequence). V dropped 0 bases and J dropped 8 bases, with 5 bases sitting between them. There are 12 residues in the CDR3. The CDR3 region is CASSYSEKPQHF. The DNA for the CDR3 is TGTGCCAGCAGTTACTCGGAAAAGCCCCAGCATTTT.